A single sample gave rise to the 22 T cell receptor beta chains below, sequenced in a study of T cell responses to AZD1222 COVID-19 vaccine. Produced via immunoSEQ multiplex PCR; TCRdb's table is partial and in-frame only. The sample contains roughly 150,000 clones, 85% to 95% of which appear only once. The sample here was peripheral blood, taken on day 0 of AZD1222 vaccination. The receptors come from an adult in good health.

V and J are TRBV6-2 or TRBV6-3 and TRBJ1-2; D unresolved. Per germline, CDR1 MNHEY and CDR2 SVGEGT. V shed 5 bases and J shed 0 bases, with 13 bases lying between them. The length of the CDR3 is 15 residues. The DNA of the CDR3 is TGTGCCAGCAGTCCCCGACTGGGATCTAACTATGGCTACACCTTC. Translating it yields CASSPRLGSNYGYTF.

The chain is built from TRBV2 and TRBJ1-6; D might be TRBD1 (5 bases). V was trimmed by 2 bases and J by 0 bases, leaving 8 bases between them. The CDR3 sequence is 16 residues long. Germline loops: CDR1 SNHLY, CDR2 FYNNEI. CDR3: CASSEQGSSYNSPLHF. CDR3 nucleotides: TGTGCCAGCAGTGAACAGGGCAGCTCCTATAATTCACCCCTCCACTTT.

V and J are TRBV6-2 or TRBV6-3 and TRBJ2-1, with 15 bases aligning to TRBD2. This CDR3 comprises 19 residues. J lost 0 bases, V lost 2 bases, and 5 bases had no gene match. Germline CDR1 MNHEY, CDR2 SVGEGT. The CDR3 is CASSYVRTSGGASYNEQFF. CDR3 bases: TGTGCCAGCAGTTACGTCCGGACTAGCGGGGGGGCCTCCTACAATGAGCAGTTCTTC.

The chain couples TRBV4-1 to TRBJ1-5; 8 positions match TRBD1. The germline gives CDR1 MGHRA, CDR2 YSYEKL. V shed 5 bases and J 0 bases; nucleotides not matched to a gene: 15. The CDR3 has 19 amino acids. CDR3 region: CASSSTTGDPLDSNQPQHF. The CDR3 region has the DNA TGCGCCAGCAGCTCAACGACAGGGGACCCTCTTGATAGCAATCAGCCCCAGCATTTT.

This clone was detected only once. J is TRBJ2-1 and V is TRBV5-6; TRBD2 matches at 8 bases. CDR1 is SGHDT, CDR2 YYEEEE, per germline. The CDR3 extends over 12 amino acids. The ends lost 4 bases at V and 9 bases at J; junction bases unmatched: 3. CDR3 sequence: CASSRSGTEQFF. The DNA of the CDR3 is TGTGCCAGCAGCCGTAGCGGGACTGAGCAGTTCTTC.

The chain joins TRBV9 to TRBJ2-1; 8 nucleotides align to TRBD2. This CDR3 spans 13 amino acids. CDR1 and CDR2 (germline): SGDLS, YYNGEE. The J segment lost 9 bases and the V segment lost 4 bases, leaving 6 bases of the junction unmatched. The CDR3 sequence: CASSTGLAGEQFF. The CDR3 nucleotides read TGTGCCAGCAGCACCGGACTAGCCGGTGAGCAGTTCTTC.

The chain uses TRBV12-5 and TRBJ1-2, with 9 nucleotides matching TRBD1. Germline CDR1 reads LGHNT; CDR2 reads FRNRAP. J gave up 10 bases and V 0 bases, and 9 bases lay outside the gene matches. This CDR3 contains 15 residues. CDR3 sequence: CASGLVMGTGNLYTF. The CDR3 nucleotides are TGTGCTAGTGGTTTGGTAATGGGGACAGGGAATCTCTACACCTTC. Looking up the rest from reference TRBV12-5 and TRBJ1-2 gives the full variable domain: DARVTQTPRHKVTEMGQEVTMRCQPILGHNTVFWYRQTMMQGLELLAYFRNRAPLDDSGMPKDRFSAEMPDATLATLKIQPSEPRDSAVYFCASGLVMGTGNLYTFGSGTRLTVV.

This chain connects TRBV7-2 to TRBJ2-1, with TRBD2 matching over 8 bases. After removal of 3 bases from V and 5 bases from J, the junction contained 3 bases not matched to a gene. The CDR3 contains 14 residues. From germline, CDR1 is SGHTA and CDR2 FQGNSA. The CDR3 coding sequence is TGTGCCAGCAGCTTTTTTAGCGGGAACAATGAGCAGTTCTTC. Protein product: CASSFFSGNNEQFF.

For the CDR3, the DNA is TGTGCCAGCAGTTGGGGACAGGGGGCTGGACAGCCCCAGCATTTT. Translation gives CASSWGQGAGQPQHF. The J gene is TRBJ1-5, the V gene TRBV28, with 12 bases matching TRBD1. Per the germline V gene, CDR1 is MDHEN and CDR2 is SYDVKM. V was clipped by 4 bases and J by 7 bases; unmatched bases: 5. This CDR3 has 15 residues.

The chain recombines TRBV30 with TRBJ2-5; D may be TRBD1 (6 bases). Trimming removed 0 bases from V and 2 bases from J, with 13 bases in between. Germline V CDR1 and CDR2: GTSNPN, SVGIG (reference sequence). The CDR3 is 15 amino acids. The CDR3 protein is CAWSVLGGPQETQYF. CDR3 coding DNA: TGTGCCTGGAGTGTACTAGGGGGACCTCAAGAGACCCAGTACTTC.

V and J are TRBV21-1 and TRBJ2-1; TRBD2, the table's D call, lacks a check against the DNA. TRBV21-1 is tagged as a pseudogene. CDR3 length equals 20 residues. CDR3 loop: CASSKEGVAGGPLFYNEQFF. The CDR3 nucleotides read TGTGCCAGCAGCAAAGAGGGAGTAGCGGGAGGGCCCCTCTTCTACAATGAGCAGTTCTTC.

The chain recombines TRBV18 with TRBJ2-6; 8 bases map to TRBD1. J was trimmed by 4 bases and V by 5 bases; bases with no gene match: 7. In germline, CDR1 is KGHSH, CDR2 LQKENI. The CDR3 covers 16 residues. The CDR3 protein is CASSVAGGAGANVLTF. The CDR3 DNA reads TGTGCCAGCTCAGTAGCAGGGGGCGCGGGGGCCAACGTCCTGACTTTC.

CDR3: CASSQGGRENTEAFF. CDR3 in DNA: TGCGCCAGCAGCCAAGGCGGCAGGGAGAACACTGAAGCTTTCTTT. This chain joins TRBV4-1 and TRBJ1-1, with D possibly TRBD1 on 5 matching bases. V was pared by 1 base and J by 1 base, with 10 bases between. Germline CDR1 is MGHRA and CDR2 is YSYEKL. The CDR3 has 15 residues.

The chain employs TRBV5-8 and TRBJ1-4; TRBD1 is a possible D gene (6 bases). This CDR3 region has 15 residues. V was trimmed by 4 bases and J by 1 base, leaving 11 bases between them. CDR1 and CDR2 (germline): SGHTS, YDEGEE. This CDR3 is CASSPGQITNEKLFF. The CDR3 DNA reads as TGTGCCAGCAGCCCCGGACAGATAACTAATGAAAAACTGTTTTTT.

The chain combines TRBV7-2 with TRBJ2-5; D is undetermined. V was clipped by 2 bases and J by 5 bases, with 6 bases between them. Germline loops: CDR1 SGHTA, CDR2 FQGNSA. The CDR3 is 12 amino acids. CDR3 loop: CASSLLGETQYF. The CDR3 DNA reads as TGTGCCAGCAGCTTATTAGGCGAGACCCAGTACTTC. Supplemented by reference TRBV7-2 and TRBJ2-5, the full variable domain reads GAGVSQSPSNKVTEKGKDVELRCDPISGHTALYWYRQSLGQGLEFLIYFQGNSAPDKSGLPSDRFSAERTGGSVSTLTIQRTQQEDSAVYLCASSLLGETQYFGPGTRLLVL.

The chain carries TRBV6-4 and TRBJ1-5; D gene ambiguous. The CDR3 is 13 amino acids. V shed 2 bases and J shed 0 bases, with 2 bases lying between them. Per germline, CDR1 MRHNA and CDR2 SNTAGT. The CDR3 protein is CASSDTSNQPQHF. CDR3 coding DNA: TGTGCCAGCAGTGACACTAGCAATCAGCCCCAGCATTTT.

The chain recombines TRBV11-2 with TRBJ1-4, with 7 positions matching TRBD1. Germline CDR1 is SGHAT and CDR2 is FQNNGV. The J segment lost 7 bases and the V segment lost 5 bases, leaving 10 bases of the junction unmatched. This CDR3 comprises 15 residues. The CDR3 DNA follows: TGTGCCAGCAGCCTAGCGGGGAGACAGGGTGAAAAACTGTTTTTT. Translated, it gives CASSLAGRQGEKLFF.

V usage is TRBV7-9 and J usage is TRBJ1-2; 9 bases are shared with TRBD1. From germline, CDR1 is SEHNR and CDR2 FQNEAQ (reference sequence). The CDR3 length is 18 residues. Trimming at V came to 4 bases and at J to 2 bases, leaving 14 bases not matched to a gene. The CDR3 here is CASSSRPGTGRRNYGYTF. Here the CDR3 DNA reads TGTGCCAGCAGCTCTCGTCCCGGGACAGGGCGGAGAAACTATGGCTACACCTTC.

This clone was recorded once. The V and J genes are TRBV30 and TRBJ1-2; D gene uncertain. Deletions cut 0 bases from V and 5 bases from J, with 10 bases between. The germline V gene encodes CDR1 GTSNPN and CDR2 SVGIG (reference sequence). The CDR3 is 13 residues long. CDR3 DNA: TGTGCCTGGAGTGTACGAAAAGGGTATGGCTACACCTTC. Amino acid sequence: CAWSVRKGYGYTF. The full variable domain, completed using reference TRBV30 and TRBJ1-2, is SQTIHQWPATLVQPVGSPLSLECTVEGTSNPNLYWYRQAAGRGLQLLFYSVGIGQISSEVPQNLSASRPQDRQFILSSKKLLLSDSGFYLCAWSVRKGYGYTFGSGTRLTVV.

The chain couples TRBV18 to TRBJ1-4; D remains ambiguous. This CDR3 is 13 amino acids long. From germline, CDR1 is KGHSH and CDR2 LQKENI. Trimming left V 4 bases short and J 7 bases short, with 10 bases between. CDR3 loop: CASSLGFGEKLFF. DNA of the CDR3: TGTGCCAGCTCACTTGGCTTTGGTGAAAAACTGTTTTTT.

V usage is TRBV7-9 and J usage is TRBJ2-5; weak D call: TRBD2 (6 bases). The V gene's germline CDR1 is SEHNR and CDR2 FQNEAQ (reference sequence). Trimming removed 5 bases from V and 10 bases from J, with 11 bases in between. The CDR3 covers 11 residues. The CDR3 DNA is TGTGCCAGCAGCCGGACCGGGGGCCAGTACTTC. Translating gives CASSRTGGQYF.

The chain uses TRBV30 and TRBJ1-1; D remains ambiguous. Germline V CDR1 and CDR2: GTSNPN, SVGIG (reference sequence). The ends were cut back, 0 bases at V and 5 bases at J, with 10 bases in the middle. The CDR3 runs to 13 residues. Here the CDR3 reads CAWSVLKRTEAFF. CDR3 nucleotide sequence: TGTGCCTGGAGTGTATTAAAGAGGACTGAAGCTTTCTTT.